The 2 T cell receptor beta chains below were found in one sample sequenced in a study of shared clonotypes between healthy human individuals. Assay: immunoSEQ multiplex PCR; the TCRdb copy retains only in-frame clones and omits some. Of over a million clones listed, 95% to 97% are singletons. Sequencing was done on a sample of naive CD4+ T cells sorted from blood. Subset reported: CD45RA+ positively selected. All receptors derive from a man aged 25 to 40 in good health.

The gene calls are TRBV5-4 and TRBJ2-2; D gene ambiguous. The CDR3 length is 15 residues. V gave up 3 bases and J gave up 0 bases, with 9 bases separating them. Germline V gene data show CDR1 as SGHNT and CDR2 as YYREEE (reference sequence). The CDR3 DNA reads TGTGCCAGCAGCTCCACAATTCCGAACACCGGGGAGCTGTTTTTT. Amino acids: CASSSTIPNTGELFF.

This clone was seen once. The chain recombines TRBV5-1 with TRBJ2-2, with 8 bases fitting TRBD2. V lost 0 bases and J lost 6; bases outside the gene matches: 10. The CDR3 runs 17 residues. Germline V gene lookup returns CDR1 SGHRS and CDR2 YFSETQ. CDR3 loop: CASSLGGFPGGPGELFF. CDR3 bases: TGCGCCAGCAGCTTGGGCGGCTTCCCGGGAGGGCCCGGGGAGCTGTTTTTT.